This T cell receptor beta chain emerged from a study of shared clonotypes between healthy human individuals. This clone appeared once. Assay: immunoSEQ multiplex PCR; the TCRdb copy retains only in-frame clones and omits some. The sample carries over a million clones, roughly 95% recorded once. This CDR3 has 15 amino acids. V was clipped by 4 bases and J by 2 bases, with 13 bases between them. Germline assignment: CDR1 SGHRS and CDR2 YFSETQ. Source material: naive CD4+ T cells sorted from blood. Described subset: CD45RA+ positively selected. The chain carries TRBV5-1 and TRBJ2-1; D unclear. This receptor was taken from a young man in good health. CDR3 DNA sequence: TGCGCCAGCAGCCTTGAATTCAGCGCCTACAATGAGCAGTTCTTC. This translates into CASSLEFSAYNEQFF.